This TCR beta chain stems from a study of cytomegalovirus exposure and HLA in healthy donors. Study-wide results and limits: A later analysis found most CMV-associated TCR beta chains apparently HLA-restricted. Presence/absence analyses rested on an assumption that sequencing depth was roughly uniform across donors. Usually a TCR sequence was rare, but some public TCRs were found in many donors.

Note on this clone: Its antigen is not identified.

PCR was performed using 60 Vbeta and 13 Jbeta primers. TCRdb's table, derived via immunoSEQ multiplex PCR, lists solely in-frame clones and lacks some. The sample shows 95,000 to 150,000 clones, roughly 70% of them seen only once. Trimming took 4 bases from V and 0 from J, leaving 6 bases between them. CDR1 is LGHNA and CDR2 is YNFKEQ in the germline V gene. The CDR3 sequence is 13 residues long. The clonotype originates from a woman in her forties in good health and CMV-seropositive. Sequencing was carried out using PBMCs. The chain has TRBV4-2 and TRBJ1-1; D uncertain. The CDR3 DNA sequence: TGTGCCAGCAGCCTTACACTGAACACTGAAGCTTTCTTT. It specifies CASSLTLNTEAFF.